Described below is a single TCR beta chain sequence and its context. What it recognizes is unknown. Produced via immunoSEQ multiplex PCR; TCRdb's table is partial and in-frame only. This table has some 150,000 clones, about 90% appearing once. This sample was taken from a study of T cell responses to AZD1222 COVID-19 vaccine. Study results and limitations: Regions 160-218 and 743-854 dominated among vaccine-associated CD4 TCRs spanning spike. Reportedly, nearly half of unique spike TCRs recognized epitopes outside B.1.351/B.1.1.7 mutations. Donor demographics were predominantly white British with a female majority; clonal diversity may be underestimated. Compared with day 0, the breadth and depth of the Spike-specific TCR repertoire rose significantly after two doses of AZD1222.

The J segment lost 2 bases and the V segment lost 4 bases, leaving 9 bases of the junction unmatched. Germline V gene lookup returns CDR1 SGHRS and CDR2 YFSETQ. CDR3 length: 16 amino acids. The TCR originated in an adult who received the MenACWY meningococcal vaccine as a control. The rearrangement links TRBV5-1 to TRBJ1-3, with 7 nucleotides matching TRBD1. Sequenced material: peripheral blood, taken 28 days after the second dose of the MenACWY control vaccine. As DNA, the CDR3 is TGCGCCAGCAGCCAGACAGGGATCGACACTGGAAACACCATATATTTT. This gives the protein CASSQTGIDTGNTIYF.